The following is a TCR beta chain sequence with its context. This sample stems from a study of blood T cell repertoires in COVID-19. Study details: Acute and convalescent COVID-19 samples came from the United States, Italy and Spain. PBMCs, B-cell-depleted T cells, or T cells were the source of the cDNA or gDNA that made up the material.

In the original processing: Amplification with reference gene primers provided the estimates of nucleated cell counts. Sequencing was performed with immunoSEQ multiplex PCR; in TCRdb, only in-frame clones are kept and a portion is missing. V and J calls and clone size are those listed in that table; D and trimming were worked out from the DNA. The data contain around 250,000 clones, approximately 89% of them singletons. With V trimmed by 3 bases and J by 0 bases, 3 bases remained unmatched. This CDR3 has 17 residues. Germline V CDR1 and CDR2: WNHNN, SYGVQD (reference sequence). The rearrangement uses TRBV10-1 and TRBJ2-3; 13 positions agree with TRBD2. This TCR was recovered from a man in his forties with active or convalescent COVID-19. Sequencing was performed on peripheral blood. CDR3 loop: CASSDWTSGRSTDTQYF. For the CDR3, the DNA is TGCGCCAGCAGTGATTGGACTAGCGGGAGAAGCACAGATACGCAGTATTTT.